This T cell receptor beta chain originates from a study of blood T cell repertoires in COVID-19. Study-wide background: PBMCs, B-cell-depleted T cells, or T cells provided the cDNA or gDNA that made up the material.

The method was immunoSEQ multiplex PCR; TCRdb's version includes in-frame clones alone and lacks a portion of them. The sample shows 650,000 to 800,000 clones, about 90% of them seen only once. This CDR3 has 15 residues. Deletions cut 0 bases from V and 3 bases from J, with 10 bases between. Germline CDR1 is SGHRS and CDR2 is YFSETQ. The chain recombines TRBV5-1 with TRBJ1-3; D might be TRBD1 (5 bases). The sequence was obtained from a woman under 30 with acute or convalescent COVID-19. Sample: peripheral blood. The CDR3 region has the DNA TGCGCCAGCAGCTTGGACGGGGGTATTGGAAACACCATATATTTT. Encoded protein: CASSLDGGIGNTIYF.